This T cell receptor (beta chain) was identified in a study of T cell clonotyping in hematopoietic cell transplantation. Study-wide results and caveats: After transplant, recipient diversity fell while pathologically expanded clonotypes grew through day 180.

The table came from immunoSEQ multiplex PCR; TCRdb's copy has only in-frame clones and leaves some out. Of more than 55,000 clones listed, 90% to 95% are singletons. With regard to this clone: Its antigen is as yet unknown.

The sequencing sample was made of peripheral blood mononuclear cells. The source of this sequence is a man in his fifties in good health. Some clones in this sample may be carry-over from other donors' samples.

The CDR3 DNA sequence: TGTGCCAGCAGCGTAGCCCCGGGTAACGGAAACACCATATATTTT. Protein product: CASSVAPGNGNTIYF. V gene TRBV9 combines with J gene TRBJ1-3, with D unresolved. Germline V CDR1 and CDR2: SGDLS, YYNGEE. V was pared by 0 bases and J by 4 bases, with 11 bases between. CDR3 length: 15 residues.